These T cell receptor beta chains were read from a single sample in a study of blood T cell repertoires in COVID-19. Assay: immunoSEQ multiplex PCR; the TCRdb copy retains only in-frame clones and omits some. The sample has about 120,000 clones; 84% are singletons. Material for sequencing was PBMCs or T cells enriched from blood (not recorded which). These receptors all come from a woman in her 30s who had recovered from COVID-19. CDR3s include the opening cysteine and the closing phenylalanine or tryptophan. A D gene is named only where the DNA matches it firmly. Some rows have no size entry. The others give once, few or many, or a class for an expanded clone.

TRBJ2-5 NA TRBV2 NA CASLGGTRRTQETQYF TGTGCCAGCCTCGGGGGAACCCGAAGGACCCAAGAGACCCAGTACTTC
TRBJ2-7 NA TRBV21-1 NA CASSKRRTGLGLAGDYGEQYF TGTGCCAGCAGCAAACGAAGGACAGGGTTGGGACTAGCGGGAGACTATGGCGAGCAGTACTTC
TRBJ2-1 NA TRBV6-4 NA CASSDSIGGPQFF TGTGCCAGCAGTGACTCGATTGGAGGGCCCCAGTTCTTC
TRBJ1-3 TRBD1 TRBV30 NA CACSQGASGNTIYF TGTGCCTGTAGCCAGGGGGCATCTGGAAACACCATATATTTT
TRBJ1-6 NA TRBV7-8 once CASSLTSAGLSPLHF TGTGCCAGCAGTCTTACATCGGCGGGCCTTTCACCCCTCCACTTT
TRBJ1-1 TRBD1 TRBV30 NA CAWSWDRDTEAFF TGTGCCTGGAGCTGGGACAGGGACACTGAAGCTTTCTTT
TRBJ2-1 TRBD2 TRBV5-6 NA CASSSPLAEAYNEQFF TGTGCCAGCAGCTCGCCACTAGCGGAGGCCTACAATGAGCAGTTCTTC
TRBJ2-4 TRBD2 TRBV5-5 NA CASSFRLAGGPLGKNIQYF TGTGCCAGCAGCTTCCGACTAGCGGGAGGGCCCCTTGGCAAAAACATTCAGTACTTC
TRBJ2-5 NA TRBV5-1 NA CASRGGGETQYF TGCGCCAGCAGGGGAGGGGGAGAGACCCAGTACTTC
TRBJ1-4 TRBD1 TRBV7-2 NA CASSLVLGQAELFF TGTGCCAGCAGTTTAGTCTTGGGACAGGCGGAACTGTTTTTT
TRBJ2-5 NA TRBV7-2 NA CASSGRETQYF TGTGCCAGCAGCGGTAGAGAGACCCAGTACTTC
TRBJ2-7 TRBD1 TRBV5-1 NA CASSLAGDRGQREQYF TGCGCCAGCAGCTTGGCAGGGGACAGGGGGCAGCGCGAGCAGTACTTC
TRBJ2-5 TRBD2 TRBV9 NA CASSVDQSGRSPQYF TGTGCCAGCAGCGTAGACCAGAGCGGGAGATCGCCCCAGTACTTC
TRBJ2-7 TRBD2 TRBV28 few CASSSRTSNAYEQYF TGTGCCAGCAGTTCCCGGACTAGCAATGCCTACGAGCAGTACTTC
TRBJ2-7 TRBD2 TRBV4-2 NA CASSLQQTSGGYEQYF TGTGCCAGCAGCCTTCAACAGACTAGCGGGGGCTACGAGCAGTACTTC
TRBJ2-1 TRBD2 TRBV30 NA CAWSVRGLAGGNEQFF TGTGCCTGGAGTGTCAGGGGGCTAGCGGGGGGCAATGAGCAGTTCTTC
TRBJ2-7 NA TRBV6-5 NA CASSYEGGSYEQYF TGTGCCAGCAGTTACGAAGGGGGCTCCTACGAGCAGTACTTC
TRBJ1-4 TRBD1 TRBV11-2 NA CASRATGQGTATNEKLFF TGTGCCAGCAGGGCGACGGGACAGGGGACCGCAACTAATGAAAAACTGTTTTTT
TRBJ1-2 TRBD1 TRBV7-3 once CASSMDRGVGGYTF TGTGCCAGCAGCATGGACAGGGGAGTTGGAGGCTACACCTTC
TRBJ1-5 NA TRBV7-2 NA CASSPGLPQSGPQHF TGTGCCAGCAGCCCGGGACTGCCCCAATCAGGGCCCCAGCATTTT
TRBJ1-3 NA TRBV2 NA CASSEWGVSGNTIYF TGTGCCAGCAGTGAATGGGGGGTCTCTGGAAACACCATATATTTT
TRBJ2-5 TRBD2 TRBV2 NA CASQGASGRGSQYF TGTGCCAGTCAGGGGGCTAGCGGGAGAGGGTCCCAGTACTTC
TRBJ2-1 NA TRBV5-1 NA CASSSGSSYNEQFF TGCGCCAGCAGCTCCGGGAGCTCCTACAATGAGCAGTTCTTC
TRBJ2-5 NA TRBV3-1/TRBV3-2 NA CASSQVSARGQETQYF TGTGCCAGCAGCCAAGTTTCGGCCAGGGGCCAAGAGACCCAGTACTTC
TRBJ1-2 TRBD1 TRBV3-1/TRBV3-2 NA CASSRLDRAGYTF TGTGCCAGCAGCCGACTGGACAGGGCTGGCTACACCTTC
TRBJ2-6 TRBD2 TRBV6-2/TRBV6-3 NA CASSPTSGWMGSGANVLTF TGTGCCAGCAGTCCGACTAGCGGGTGGATGGGATCTGGGGCCAACGTCCTGACTTTC
TRBJ1-4 TRBD1 TRBV7-2 NA CASSSQGGSNEKLFF TGTGCCAGCAGCTCTCAGGGGGGTAGTAATGAAAAACTGTTTTTT
TRBJ1-1 NA TRBV7-8 NA CASSPLGARGTEAFF TGTGCCAGCAGCCCACTTGGGGCAAGGGGGACTGAAGCTTTCTTT
TRBJ1-3 TRBD1 TRBV7-9 NA CASRHRDRGPGNTIYF TGTGCCAGCAGACACCGGGACAGGGGGCCTGGAAACACCATATATTTT
TRBJ2-7 NA TRBV5-1 NA CASSWRLGSDEQYF TGCGCCAGCAGCTGGAGACTAGGTTCTGACGAGCAGTACTTC
TRBJ2-3 TRBD2 TRBV10-2 NA CASSEGVREGRADTQYF TGCGCCAGCAGTGAGGGTGTGCGGGAGGGCCGGGCAGATACGCAGTATTTT
TRBJ2-1 TRBD2 TRBV24-1 once CATSDLQSSGSVNEQFF TGTGCCACCAGTGATTTGCAATCTAGCGGGAGTGTAAATGAGCAGTTCTTC
TRBJ2-3 TRBD2 TRBV3-1/TRBV3-2 NA CASSQGASGSLRTQYF TGTGCCAGCAGCCAAGGGGCTAGCGGGAGTTTGCGGACGCAGTATTTT
TRBJ2-5 TRBD1 TRBV6-5 NA CASTRTGGETQYF TGTGCCAGCACCCGGACAGGGGGGGAGACCCAGTACTTC
TRBJ1-2 NA TRBV12-3/TRBV12-4 NA CASSFTGTGYTF TGTGCCAGCAGTTTCACAGGGACCGGCTACACCTTC
TRBJ1-3 NA TRBV28 NA CASSSPRGVAPNTIYF TGTGCCAGCAGTTCCCCTCGGGGGGTTGCTCCCAACACCATATATTTT
TRBJ2-1 NA TRBV25-1 NA CASSAYNEQFF TGTGCCAGCAGTGCATACAATGAGCAGTTCTTC
TRBJ2-2 TRBD1 TRBV7-6 NA CASSLRTGSATGELFF TGTGCCAGCAGCCTAAGGACAGGGTCTGCCACCGGGGAGCTGTTTTTT
TRBJ2-7 TRBD1 TRBV3-1/TRBV3-2 NA CASRGTGGRYEQYF TGTGCCAGCAGGGGGACAGGGGGCAGGTACGAGCAGTACTTC
TRBJ2-7 NA TRBV30 NA CAWRSLYEQYF TGTGCCTGGAGATCACTCTACGAGCAGTACTTC
TRBJ2-3 TRBD1 TRBV7-2 NA CASTTGTGRTDTQYF TGTGCCAGCACCACTGGGACAGGGCGTACAGATACGCAGTATTTT
TRBJ2-4 NA TRBV19 NA CASSMVGGIYDGPKNIQYF TGTGCCAGTAGTATGGTCGGCGGGATCTATGACGGGCCCAAAAACATTCAGTACTTC
TRBJ2-2 TRBD2 TRBV27 NA CASSTSGSVTGELFF TGTGCCAGCAGTACTAGCGGGAGTGTCACCGGGGAGCTGTTTTTT
TRBJ2-1 TRBD2 TRBV6-4 NA CASSDSASGGYNEQFF TGTGCCAGCAGTGACTCAGCTAGCGGGGGTTACAATGAGCAGTTCTTC
TRBJ1-6 NA TRBV20-1 NA CSVPSSPLHF TGCAGTGTCCCAAGCTCACCCCTCCACTTT
TRBJ1-4 NA TRBV28 NA CASSLHGQGNEKLFF TGTGCCAGCAGTTTACATGGGCAGGGTAATGAAAAACTGTTTTTT
TRBJ2-3 TRBD1 TRBV6-4 NA CASSEDRGTTDTQYF TGTGCCAGCAGTGAGGACAGGGGAACCACAGATACGCAGTATTTT
TRBJ1-1 NA TRBV18 NA CASSPRVGGTEAFF TGTGCCAGCTCACCTCGTGTGGGGGGAACTGAAGCTTTCTTT
TRBJ2-6 TRBD2 TRBV7-3 NA CASSRPGTSVSSSGANVLTF TGTGCCAGCAGCCGCCCCGGGACTAGCGTTTCTAGCTCTGGGGCCAACGTCCTGACTTTC
TRBJ2-1 TRBD2 TRBV4-3 NA CASSQAPSGSPGRDNEQFF TGCGCCAGCAGCCAAGCCCCTAGCGGGAGCCCGGGGAGGGACAATGAGCAGTTCTTC
TRBJ2-1 NA TRBV12-3/TRBV12-4 NA CASSQRDEQFF TGTGCCAGCAGTCAGCGAGACGAGCAGTTCTTC
TRBJ1-6 TRBD1 TRBV6-5 once CASMQAGGLSSPLHF TGTGCCAGCATGCAGGCAGGGGGCCTTAGTTCACCCCTCCACTTT
TRBJ1-2 TRBD1 TRBV2 NA CASRGQTVPGYGYTF TGTGCCAGCAGGGGACAGACAGTCCCGGGTTATGGCTACACCTTC
TRBJ1-2 NA TRBV19 NA CASSTRRGADGYTF TGTGCCAGTAGTACCCGAAGGGGCGCGGATGGCTACACCTTC
TRBJ1-1 NA TRBV6-2/TRBV6-3 NA CASSPRGGSPMNTEAFF TGTGCCAGCAGCCCCCGCGGGGGGTCCCCTATGAACACTGAAGCTTTCTTT